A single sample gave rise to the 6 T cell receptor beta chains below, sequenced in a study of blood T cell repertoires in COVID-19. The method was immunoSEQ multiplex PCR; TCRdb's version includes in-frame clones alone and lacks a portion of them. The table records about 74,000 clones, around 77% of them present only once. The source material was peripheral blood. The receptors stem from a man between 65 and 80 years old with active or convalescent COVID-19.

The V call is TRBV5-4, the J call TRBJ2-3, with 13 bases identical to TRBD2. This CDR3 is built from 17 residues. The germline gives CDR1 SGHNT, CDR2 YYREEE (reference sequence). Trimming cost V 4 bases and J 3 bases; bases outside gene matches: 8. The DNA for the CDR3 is TGTGCCAGCAGCCTAACTAGCGGGGGGGCCGGTACAGATACGCAGTATTTT. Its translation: CASSLTSGGAGTDTQYF.

The CDR3 DNA follows: TGTGCCAGCTCTCAGGGTGGTTTCTACTACGAGCAGTACTTC. This gives the protein CASSQGGFYYEQYF. The chain uses TRBV5-6 and TRBJ2-7; TRBD1 might be the D (5 bases). The ends were cut back, 7 bases at V and 3 bases at J, with 17 bases in the middle. The CDR3 totals 14 residues. Germline loops: CDR1 SGHDT, CDR2 YYEEEE.

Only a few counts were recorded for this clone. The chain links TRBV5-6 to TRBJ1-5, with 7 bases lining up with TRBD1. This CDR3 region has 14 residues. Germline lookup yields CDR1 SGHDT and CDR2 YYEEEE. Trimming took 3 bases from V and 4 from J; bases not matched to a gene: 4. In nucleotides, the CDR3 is TGTGCCAGCAGCTCAGAGGGACAGAATCAGCCCCAGCATTTT. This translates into CASSSEGQNQPQHF.

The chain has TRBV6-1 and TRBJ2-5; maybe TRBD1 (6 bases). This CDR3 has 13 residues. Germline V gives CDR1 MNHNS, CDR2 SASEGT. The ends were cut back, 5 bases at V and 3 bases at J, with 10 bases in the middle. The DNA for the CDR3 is TGTGCCAGCAGTTGGGGGCTTGAAGAGACCCAGTACTTC. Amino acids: CASSWGLEETQYF.

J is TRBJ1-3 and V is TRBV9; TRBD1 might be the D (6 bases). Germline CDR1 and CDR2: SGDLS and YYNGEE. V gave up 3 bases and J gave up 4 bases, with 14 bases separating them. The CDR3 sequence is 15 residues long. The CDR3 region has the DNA TGTGCCAGCAGCGGGAACCAGGGGAGCGGAAACACCATATATTTT. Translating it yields CASSGNQGSGNTIYF.

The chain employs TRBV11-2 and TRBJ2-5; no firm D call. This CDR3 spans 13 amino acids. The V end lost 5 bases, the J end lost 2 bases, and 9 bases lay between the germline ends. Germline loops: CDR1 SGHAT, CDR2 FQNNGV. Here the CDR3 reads CASSPSRQETQYF. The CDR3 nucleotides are TGTGCCAGCAGCCCCTCCCGTCAAGAGACCCAGTACTTC.